Shown below are 13 T cell receptor beta chains from a single sample sequenced in a study of blood T cell repertoires in COVID-19. TCRdb keeps only in-frame clones here, not all; method: immunoSEQ multiplex PCR. This table holds a few hundred thousand clones, around 82% found once. Sequencing input: peripheral blood. These receptors were collected from a woman of 80 years or more with acute or convalescent COVID-19.

The V and J genes are TRBV19 and TRBJ2-1; D is uncertain. Trimming stripped 7 bases from V and 7 bases from J, with 14 bases between. The CDR3 sequence is 13 residues long. Looked up from germline, CDR1 is LNHDA and CDR2 is SQIVND (reference sequence). CDR3 sequence (DNA): TGTGCCAGTAAACGGCCAGGTGAAAATGAGCAGTTCTTC. Translated, it gives CASKRPGENEQFF.

The V gene is TRBV6-2 or TRBV6-3, the J gene TRBJ1-1; tentative D call: TRBD1 (5 bases). Trimming took off 6 bases at V and 5 bases at J, with 13 bases between the two ends. From germline, CDR1 is MNHEY and CDR2 SVGEGT. The CDR3 runs to 13 residues. CDR3 sequence: CASSLARGTEAFF. In nucleotides, the CDR3 is TGTGCCAGCAGCCTCGCCCGGGGGACTGAAGCTTTCTTT.

This clone has a handful of counts. This chain uses TRBV10-3 with TRBJ2-3, with 7 bases lining up with TRBD2. V trimming: 3 bases; J trimming: 2 bases; junction bases outside the gene matches: 5. The V gene's germline CDR1 is ENHRY and CDR2 SYGVKD. CDR3 length: 15 amino acids. In DNA, the CDR3 is TGTGCCATCAGTGAATTAGCGGGCAACACAGATACGCAGTATTTT. This gives the protein CAISELAGNTDTQYF.

V gene TRBV7-6 combines with J gene TRBJ1-6; D possibly corresponds to TRBD1 (5 bases). Germline CDR1 SGHVS, CDR2 FNYEAQ. The CDR3 covers 15 residues. The germline V and J ends were trimmed by 5 bases and 9 bases, with 17 bases remaining between them. Written as DNA, the CDR3 is TGTGCCAGCAGCCCGTCCCTAGGGGTAGGTTCACCCCTCCACTTT. This translates into CASSPSLGVGSPLHF. The entire variable domain, with the rest obtained from reference TRBV7-6 and TRBJ1-6, is as follows: GAGVSQSPRYKVTKRGQDVALRCDPISGHVSLYWYRQALGQGPEFLTYFNYEAQQDKSGLPNDRFSAERPEGSISTLTIQRTEQRDSAMYRCASSPSLGVGSPLHFGNGTRLTVT.

CDR3 residues: CASSKGGYEQYF. In DNA form, the CDR3 reads TGTGCCAGTAGTAAAGGGGGCTACGAGCAGTACTTC. This chain connects TRBV19 to TRBJ2-7; the D gene is possibly TRBD1 (6 bases). Trimming cost V 4 bases and J 3 bases, with 7 bases left between them. CDR1 LNHDA and CDR2 SQIVND come from the germline V gene (reference sequence). The CDR3 sequence is 12 residues long.

This clone has only a few counts. V and J are TRBV27 and TRBJ1-4, with TRBD1 as a possible D gene (6 bases). Germline lookup yields CDR1 MNHEY and CDR2 SMNVEV (reference sequence). The length of the CDR3 is 15 residues. Trimming removed 2 bases from V and 5 bases from J, with 12 bases in between. CDR3 in amino acids: CASSLRTDTNEKLFF. CDR3 DNA: TGTGCCAGCAGTTTACGGACAGACACGAATGAAAAACTGTTTTTT.

This clone was seen more than once but under ten times. The rearrangement joins TRBV28 to TRBJ1-2; D might be TRBD1 (5 bases). V lost 10 bases to trimming and J lost 4 bases, with 19 bases between them. This CDR3 is built from 14 residues. Germline V gives CDR1 MDHEN, CDR2 SYDVKM. The chain's CDR3 is CATPHGEGSYGYTF. In DNA form, the CDR3 reads TGTGCCACCCCGCACGGGGAGGGGAGCTATGGCTACACCTTC.

The chain is built from TRBV9 and TRBJ2-2, with 7 positions matching TRBD1. J lost 6 bases, V lost 3 bases, and 2 bases had no gene match. The CDR3 is made up of 13 amino acids. Germline V gene sequence: CDR1 SGDLS, CDR2 YYNGEE. The CDR3 protein is CASSADRPGELFF. The DNA for the CDR3 is TGTGCCAGCAGCGCGGACAGGCCCGGGGAGCTGTTTTTT.

This chain connects TRBV6-5 to TRBJ1-5; 8 bases line up with TRBD1. The CDR3 has 14 residues. The trim removed 8 bases at V and 2 bases at J, leaving 5 bases unmatched. Germline V CDR1 and CDR2: MNHEY, SVGAGI. CDR3 in DNA: TGTGCCAGCGGGGACAGGCTAGGCAATCAGCCCCAGCATTTT. Residues: CASGDRLGNQPQHF.

The chain combines TRBV5-8 with TRBJ2-3; a possible D gene is TRBD2 (6 bases). V dropped 2 bases and J dropped 1 base, with 8 bases sitting between them. Germline V gene data show CDR1 as SGHTS and CDR2 as YDEGEE. The CDR3 contains 14 residues. CDR3 sequence: CASSFGGGTDTQYF. CDR3 coding DNA: TGTGCCAGCAGCTTCGGGGGTGGCACAGATACGCAGTATTTT.

The chain joins TRBV6-5 to TRBJ1-5; D is perhaps TRBD1 (6 bases). Trimming shortened V by 7 bases and J by 2 bases, and 12 bases separated the two germline ends. The CDR3 is 14 residues long. The V gene's germline CDR1 is MNHEY and CDR2 SVGAGI. DNA for the CDR3: TGTGCCAGCAAAAGGGGGGGAGGCAATCAGCCCCAGCATTTT. As protein: CASKRGGGNQPQHF.

V is TRBV28 and J is TRBJ1-2; D unresolved. CDR3 length: 11 amino acids. The germline V gene encodes CDR1 MDHEN and CDR2 SYDVKM. Trimming shortened V by 6 bases and J by 8 bases, and 10 bases separated the two germline ends. This CDR3 reads CASSFAGGYTF. In DNA, the CDR3 is TGTGCCAGCAGCTTCGCGGGGGGCTACACCTTC.

The chain joins TRBV28 to TRBJ1-1, with TRBD1 as a possible D gene (6 bases). Germline-derived CDR1 and CDR2 are MDHEN and SYDVKM. The CDR3 is 15 amino acids. Trimming removed 2 bases from V and 8 bases from J, with 18 bases in between. The DNA of the CDR3 is TGTGCCAGCAGTTTACACATTCGACGACAGGCCGAAGCTTTCTTT. Its protein is CASSLHIRRQAEAFF.